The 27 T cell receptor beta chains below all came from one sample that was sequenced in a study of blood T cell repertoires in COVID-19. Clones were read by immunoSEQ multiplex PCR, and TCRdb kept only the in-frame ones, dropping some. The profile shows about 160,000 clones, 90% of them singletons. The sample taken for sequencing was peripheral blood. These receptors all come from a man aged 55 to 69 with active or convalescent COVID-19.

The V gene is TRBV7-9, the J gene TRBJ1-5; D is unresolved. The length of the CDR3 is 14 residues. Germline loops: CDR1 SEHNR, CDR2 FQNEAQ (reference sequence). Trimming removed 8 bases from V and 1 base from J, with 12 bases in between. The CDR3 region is CASGGIESNQPQHF. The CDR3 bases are TGTGCCAGCGGAGGGATAGAGAGCAATCAGCCCCAGCATTTT.

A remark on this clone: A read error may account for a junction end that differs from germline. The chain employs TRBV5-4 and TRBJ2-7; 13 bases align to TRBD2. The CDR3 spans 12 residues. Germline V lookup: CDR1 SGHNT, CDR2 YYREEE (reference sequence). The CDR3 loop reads CASSTTSGRSHF. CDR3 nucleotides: TGTGCCAGCAGCACGACTAGCGGGAGGTCCCACTTC.

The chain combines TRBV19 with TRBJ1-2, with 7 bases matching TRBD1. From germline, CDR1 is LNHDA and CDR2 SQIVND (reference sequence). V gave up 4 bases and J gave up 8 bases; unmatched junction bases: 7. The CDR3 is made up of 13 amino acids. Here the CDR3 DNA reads TGTGCCAGTAGTAACCTGACAGGGAAAGGCTACACCTTC. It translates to CASSNLTGKGYTF.

In DNA, the CDR3 is TGTGCCAGCAGCAAGGGGGGGGCCCATAGCAATCAGCCCCAGCATTTT. Encoded protein: CASSKGGAHSNQPQHF. The chain couples TRBV9 to TRBJ1-5; D might be TRBD1 (6 bases). Germline values: CDR1 SGDLS, CDR2 YYNGEE. Deletions cut 4 bases from V and 0 bases from J, with 14 bases between. This CDR3 spans 16 amino acids.

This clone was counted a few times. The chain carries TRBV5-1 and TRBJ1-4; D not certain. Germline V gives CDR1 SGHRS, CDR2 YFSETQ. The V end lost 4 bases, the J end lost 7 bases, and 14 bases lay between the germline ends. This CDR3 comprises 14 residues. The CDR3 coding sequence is TGCGCCAGCAGCCCTCAGGTTACGAGTGAAAAACTGTTTTTT. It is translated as CASSPQVTSEKLFF.

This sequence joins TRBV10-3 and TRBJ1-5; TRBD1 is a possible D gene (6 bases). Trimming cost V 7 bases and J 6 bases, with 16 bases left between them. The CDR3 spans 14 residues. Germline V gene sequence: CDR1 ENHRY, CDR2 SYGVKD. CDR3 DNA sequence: TGTGCCATCAACGAACAGGGCGGTGGTCAGCCCCAGCATTTT. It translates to CAINEQGGGQPQHF.

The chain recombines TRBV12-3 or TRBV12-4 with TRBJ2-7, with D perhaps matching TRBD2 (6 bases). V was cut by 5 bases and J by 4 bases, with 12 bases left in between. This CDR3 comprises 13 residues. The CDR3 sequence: CASSPPGRYEQYF. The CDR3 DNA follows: TGTGCCAGCAGTCCCCCAGGGAGGTACGAGCAGTACTTC.

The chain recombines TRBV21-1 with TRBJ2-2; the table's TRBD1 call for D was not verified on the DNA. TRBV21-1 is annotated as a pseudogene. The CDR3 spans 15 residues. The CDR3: CASSSSQGSIGELFF. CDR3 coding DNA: TGTGCCAGCAGCAGCTCGCAGGGATCCATCGGGGAGCTGTTTTTT.

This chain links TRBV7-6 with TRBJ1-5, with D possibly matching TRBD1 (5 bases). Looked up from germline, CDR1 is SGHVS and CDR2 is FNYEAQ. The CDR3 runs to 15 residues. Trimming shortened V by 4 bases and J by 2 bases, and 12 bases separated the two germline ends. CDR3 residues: CASSSGGFGNQPQHF. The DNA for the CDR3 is TGTGCCAGCAGCTCCGGGGGATTCGGCAATCAGCCCCAGCATTTT.

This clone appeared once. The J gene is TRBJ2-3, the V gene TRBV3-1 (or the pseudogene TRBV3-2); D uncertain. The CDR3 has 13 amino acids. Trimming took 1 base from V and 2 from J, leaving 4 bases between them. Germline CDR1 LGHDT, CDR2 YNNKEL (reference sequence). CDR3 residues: CASSQASTDTQYF. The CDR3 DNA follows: TGTGCCAGCAGCCAAGCGTCCACAGATACGCAGTATTTT.

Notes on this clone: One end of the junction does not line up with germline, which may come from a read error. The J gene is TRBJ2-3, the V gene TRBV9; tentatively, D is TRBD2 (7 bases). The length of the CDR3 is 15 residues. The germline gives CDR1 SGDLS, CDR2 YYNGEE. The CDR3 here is CASSVEGGPLKSGDF. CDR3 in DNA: TGTGCCAGCAGCGTAGAGGGGGGGCCACTCAAGTCAGGGGATTTT.

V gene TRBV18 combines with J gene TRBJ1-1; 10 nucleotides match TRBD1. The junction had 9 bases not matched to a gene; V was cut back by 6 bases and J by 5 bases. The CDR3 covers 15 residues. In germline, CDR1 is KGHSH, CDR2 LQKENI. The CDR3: CASSPGTGVRTEAFF. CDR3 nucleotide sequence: TGTGCCAGCTCGCCCGGGACAGGGGTTCGAACTGAAGCTTTCTTT.

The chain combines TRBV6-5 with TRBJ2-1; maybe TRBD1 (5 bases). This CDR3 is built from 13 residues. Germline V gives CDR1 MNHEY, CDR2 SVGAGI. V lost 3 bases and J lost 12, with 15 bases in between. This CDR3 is CASSYRQGPRQFF. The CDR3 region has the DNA TGTGCCAGCAGTTATCGTCAGGGCCCCCGGCAGTTCTTC.

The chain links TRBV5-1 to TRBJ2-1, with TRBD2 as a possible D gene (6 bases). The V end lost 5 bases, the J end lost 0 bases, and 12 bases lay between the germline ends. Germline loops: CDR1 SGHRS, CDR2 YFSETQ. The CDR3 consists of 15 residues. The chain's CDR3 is CASRFSGSSYNEQFF. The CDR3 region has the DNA TGCGCCAGCAGATTTAGCGGAAGCTCCTACAATGAGCAGTTCTTC.

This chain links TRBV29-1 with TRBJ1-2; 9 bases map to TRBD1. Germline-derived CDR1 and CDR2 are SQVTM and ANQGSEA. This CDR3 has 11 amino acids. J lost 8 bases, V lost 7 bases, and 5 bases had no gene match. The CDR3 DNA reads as TGCAGCGCCAGGACAGGGGACGGCTACACCTTC. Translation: CSARTGDGYTF.

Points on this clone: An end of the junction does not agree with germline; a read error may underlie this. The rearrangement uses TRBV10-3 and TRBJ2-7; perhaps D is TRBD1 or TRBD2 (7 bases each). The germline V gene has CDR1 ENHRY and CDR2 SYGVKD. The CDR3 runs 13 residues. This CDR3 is CAMSGGDSYEQYF. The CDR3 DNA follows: TGTGCCATGAGTGGGGGGGACAGCTACGAGCAGTACTTC.

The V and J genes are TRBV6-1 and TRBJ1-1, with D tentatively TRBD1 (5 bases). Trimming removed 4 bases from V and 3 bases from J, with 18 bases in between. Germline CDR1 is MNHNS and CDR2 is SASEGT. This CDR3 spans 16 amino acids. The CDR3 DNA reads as TGTGCCAGCAGTGCCATTAACCGGGGGGGATACACTGAAGCTTTCTTT. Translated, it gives CASSAINRGGYTEAFF.

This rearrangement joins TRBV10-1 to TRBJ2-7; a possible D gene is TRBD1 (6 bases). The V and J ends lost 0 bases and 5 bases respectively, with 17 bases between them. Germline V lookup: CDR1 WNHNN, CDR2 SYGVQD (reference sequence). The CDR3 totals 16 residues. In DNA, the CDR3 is TGCGCCAGCAGTGAGTCGATTTTAGCAGGGGTGGACGAGCAGTACTTC. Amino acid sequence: CASSESILAGVDEQYF.

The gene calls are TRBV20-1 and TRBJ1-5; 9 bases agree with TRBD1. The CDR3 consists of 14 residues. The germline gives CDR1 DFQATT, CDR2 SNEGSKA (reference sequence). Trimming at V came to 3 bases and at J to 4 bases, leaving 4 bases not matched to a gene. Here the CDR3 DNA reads TGCAGTGCTAGTTTGGACAGGGGTAATCAGCCCCAGCATTTT. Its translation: CSASLDRGNQPQHF.

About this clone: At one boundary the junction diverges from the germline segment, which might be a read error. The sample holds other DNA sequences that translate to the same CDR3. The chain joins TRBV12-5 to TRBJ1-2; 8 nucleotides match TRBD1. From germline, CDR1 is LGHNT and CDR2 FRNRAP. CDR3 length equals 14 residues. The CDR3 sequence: CASGFANRGYGYTF. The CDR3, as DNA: TGCGCTAGTGGTTTTGCCAACAGGGGGTATGGCTACACCTTC.

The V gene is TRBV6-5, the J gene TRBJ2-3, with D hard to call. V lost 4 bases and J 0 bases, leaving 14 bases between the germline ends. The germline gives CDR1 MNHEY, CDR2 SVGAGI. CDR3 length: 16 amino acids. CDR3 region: CASSFIGRFSTDTQYF. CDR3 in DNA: TGTGCCAGCAGTTTTATTGGCAGGTTTAGCACAGATACGCAGTATTTT.

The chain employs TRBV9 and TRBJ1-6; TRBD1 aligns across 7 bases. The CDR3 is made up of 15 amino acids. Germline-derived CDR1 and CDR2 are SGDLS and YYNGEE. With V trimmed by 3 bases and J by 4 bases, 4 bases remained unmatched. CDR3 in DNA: TGTGCCAGCAGCGCCGGACAGGATTATAATTCACCCCTCCACTTT. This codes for CASSAGQDYNSPLHF.

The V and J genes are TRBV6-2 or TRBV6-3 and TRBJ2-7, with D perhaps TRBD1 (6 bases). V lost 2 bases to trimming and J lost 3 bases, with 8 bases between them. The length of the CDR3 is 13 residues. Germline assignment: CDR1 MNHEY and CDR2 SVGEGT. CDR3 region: CASSYNRDYEQYF. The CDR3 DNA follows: TGTGCCAGCAGTTACAACAGGGACTACGAGCAGTACTTC.

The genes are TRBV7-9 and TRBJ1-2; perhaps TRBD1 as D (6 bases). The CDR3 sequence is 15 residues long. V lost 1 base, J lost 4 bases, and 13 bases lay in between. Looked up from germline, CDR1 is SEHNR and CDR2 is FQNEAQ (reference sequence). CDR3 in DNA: TGTGCCAGCAGCTTAGGGACAGAGGCAGCCTATGGCTACACCTTC. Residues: CASSLGTEAAYGYTF.

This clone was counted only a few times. The CDR3 loop reads CASSQDLRGSGNTIYF. In DNA form, the CDR3 reads TGTGCCAGCAGCCAAGATCTAAGGGGCTCTGGAAACACCATATATTTT. This sequence joins TRBV4-2 and TRBJ1-3, with a weak D call TRBD1 (5 bases). V lost 0 bases to trimming and J lost 0 bases, with 9 bases between them. The CDR3 is 16 amino acids. Germline V lookup: CDR1 LGHNA, CDR2 YNFKEQ.

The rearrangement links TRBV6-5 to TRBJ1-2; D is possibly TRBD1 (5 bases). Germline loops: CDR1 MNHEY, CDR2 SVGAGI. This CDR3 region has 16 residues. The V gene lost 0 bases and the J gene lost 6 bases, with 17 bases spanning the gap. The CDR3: CASSYSNPGQGHGYTF. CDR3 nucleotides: TGTGCCAGCAGTTACTCGAATCCGGGTCAGGGTCATGGCTACACCTTC.

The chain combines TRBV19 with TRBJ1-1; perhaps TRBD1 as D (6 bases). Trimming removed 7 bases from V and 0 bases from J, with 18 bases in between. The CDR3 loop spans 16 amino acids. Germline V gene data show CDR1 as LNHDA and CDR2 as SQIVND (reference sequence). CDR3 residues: CASNPSRDNMNTEAFF. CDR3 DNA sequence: TGTGCCAGTAACCCCTCCCGGGACAACATGAACACTGAAGCTTTCTTT.